This is a list of T cell receptor beta chains from one sample in a study of cytomegalovirus exposure and HLA in healthy donors. Data came from immunoSEQ multiplex PCR; TCRdb stores just in-frame clones and leaves some out. The table includes under 250,000 clones, roughly four fifths detected once. Sequenced material: PBMCs. All receptors come from a man between 25 and 39 years old in good health and CMV-seronegative. Both conserved end residues are part of each CDR3. The D gene is left open where the match is weak. Clone size appears in some rows only: once, few, many, or a class for an expanded clone.

TRBD1	-	TRBV5-6	TRBJ2-6	CASSSGQDPLSGANVLTF	TGTGCCAGCAGCTCAGGACAGGACCCCCTCTCTGGGGCCAACGTCCTGACTTTC
TRBD2	few	TRBV2	TRBJ2-3	CASSEREGQEQYF	TGTGCCAGCAGTGAGCGGGAGGGCCAGGAGCAGTATTTT
-	-	TRBV7-2	TRBJ1-1	CASSLEASVTEAFF	TGTGCTAGCAGCTTAGAGGCTAGTGTGACTGAAGCTTTCTTT
-	-	TRBV18	TRBJ1-5	CASSPGSYNQPQHF	TGTGCCAGCTCACCAGGGAGTTATAATCAGCCCCAGCATTTT
TRBD1	-	TRBV6-6	TRBJ1-6	CASSRSGQGNSPLHF	TGTGCCAGCAGTCGATCGGGACAGGGGAATTCACCCCTCCACTTT
TRBD2	-	TRBV4-1	TRBJ2-3	CASSDSPGTSGISDTQYF	TGCGCCAGCAGCGACTCCCCAGGGACTAGCGGGATTTCAGATACGCAGTATTTT
TRBD1	-	TRBV19	TRBJ2-7	CASSPFRDSPYEQYF	TGTGCCAGTAGTCCTTTTAGGGACAGTCCCTACGAGCAGTACTTC
-	-	TRBV19	TRBJ2-1	CASDPGYNEQFF	TGTGCCAGCGATCCGGGGTACAATGAGCAGTTCTTC
TRBD1	-	TRBV6-5	TRBJ2-7	CASSYSTQGARYEQYF	TGTGCCAGCAGTTACTCGACACAGGGGGCCCGTTACGAGCAGTACTTC
-	-	TRBV6-4	TRBJ2-1	CASSDRNRANEQFF	TGTGCCAGCAGTGACAGGAACAGGGCTAATGAGCAGTTCTTC
TRBD2	few	TRBV7-9	TRBJ2-1	CASSLDAGGPARAEQFF	TGTGCCAGCAGCTTAGATGCGGGAGGCCCGGCAAGGGCTGAGCAGTTCTTC
TRBD1	-	TRBV27	TRBJ2-7	CASSLDRTPLEQYF	TGTGCCAGCAGTTTGGACAGGACGCCCCTCGAGCAGTACTTC
-	few	TRBV10-3	TRBJ1-1	CAITSGGTEAFF	TGTGCCATCACCTCAGGAGGCACTGAAGCTTTCTTT